This T cell receptor beta chain was documented in a study of OX40 agonist ivuxolimab in advanced cancers. Concerning this clone: Germline is not matched at one junction end, which may reflect a read error.

Germline V CDR1 and CDR2: SNHLY, FYNNEI. The CDR3 totals 16 residues. The assay was immunoSEQ multiplex PCR, and TCRdb's table has in-frame clones only and misses some. The sample shows approximately 81,000 clones, roughly 91% of them seen only once. This chain links TRBV2 with TRBJ2-7; maybe TRBD1 (6 bases). The source of this sequence is an adult with an advanced solid tumor such as melanoma, head and neck, liver or kidney cancer. The sample in question was CD4+ or CD8+ T cells sorted from blood, obtained in a trial of the OX40 agonist ivuxolimab. CDR3 amino acids: CASTFAGEPPSYEQYF. The DNA of the CDR3 is TGTGCAAGCACGTTCGCAGGGGAACCCCCCTCCTACGAGCAGTACTTC.